This is a list of T cell receptor beta chains from one sample in a study of post-analysis software for immune sequencing data. TCRdb recomputed calls from the PCR reads with MiXCR, one row per CDR3 protein. Of fewer than 850,000 distinct CDR3 sequences listed, roughly 29% were seen once; the top ten hold roughly 0.54%. Sequencing used blood. The receptors were gathered from a girl under 18 with multiple sclerosis. CDR3s include the opening cysteine and the closing phenylalanine or tryptophan. A D gene is named only where the DNA matches it firmly. Only part of the rows carry a size: once, few, many, or a class if the clone is expanded.

j_call clone_size d_call v_call cdr3_nt cdr3_aa
TRBJ2-5 many TRBD1 TRBV5-5 TGTGCCAGCAGCACTGGGCTGGGACAGAACCAAGAGACCCAGTACTTC CASSTGLGQNQETQYF
TRBJ2-5 few - TRBV20-1 TGCAGTGGAGGAAGGAGTCCCCAAGAGACCCAGTACTTC CSGGRSPQETQYF
TRBJ2-7 few - TRBV7-9 TGTGCCTGCAGTGTCCCCCTCTACGAGCAGTACTTC CACSVPLYEQYF
TRBJ1-5 - TRBD1 TRBV20-1 TGCAGTGCAAACGACAGGGTAAATAGCAATCAGCCCCAGCATTTT CSANDRVNSNQPQHF
TRBJ2-5 few - TRBV7-2 TGTGCCAGCAGCCGACGAATTGGGACACCTCAAGAGACCCAGTACTTC CASSRRIGTPQETQYF
TRBJ2-6 once - TRBV5-1 TGCGCCAGCAGCTGGGGCGGAATCTCTGGGGCCAACGTCCTGACTTTC CASSWGGISGANVLTF
TRBJ2-7 - TRBD2 TRBV7-9 TGTGCCAGCAGCCCCCCGGGGAGCGGGGCTTTGGACGAGCAGTACTTC CASSPPGSGALDEQYF
TRBJ2-7 - TRBD2 TRBV20-1 TGCAGTGCTAGAGGTGGTAGCGGGAGTCTTCGCTACGAGCAGTACTTC CSARGGSGSLRYEQYF
TRBJ1-4 few - TRBV5-1 TGCGCCAGCAGCTTGGCCGCGGAGAGTGAAAAACTGTTTTTT CASSLAAESEKLFF
TRBJ2-7 - - TRBV5-1 TGCGCCAGCAGTCCCACGACCGGACAGAAATCTTTCGAGCAGTACTTC CASSPTTGQKSFEQYF
TRBJ2-3 few - TRBV12-3/TRBV12-4 TGTGCCAGCAGTGCTGGGCGAACCAGTAATACGCAGTATTTT CASSAGRTSNTQYF
TRBJ2-1 - - TRBV7-2 TGTGCCAGCAGCTTACGATTTTGGCTCCACAACAATGAGCAGTTCTTC CASSLRFWLHNNEQFF
TRBJ2-3 - - TRBV7-2 TGTGCCAGCAGCTTAGTGGCGCAGTATTTT CASSLVAQYF
TRBJ1-2 few - TRBV5-1 TGCGCCAGCAGCTTTGACCCGCTCTATCGCTACACCTTC CASSFDPLYRYTF
TRBJ2-7 - - TRBV28 TGTGCCAGCAGTCCAACGGGGTTAGGACCTACCGAGCAGTACTTC CASSPTGLGPTEQYF
TRBJ2-7 - TRBD2 TRBV7-2 TGTGCCAGCAGCTTAAGCGGGGGATCGAATACCTACGAGCAGTACTTC CASSLSGGSNTYEQYF
TRBJ1-2 - - TRBV28 TGTGCCAGCAGTTTTACAGGGCGCTATGGCTACACCTTC CASSFTGRYGYTF
TRBJ1-1 few TRBD1 TRBV19 TGTGCCAGTAGCCCACAACCCGGGACAGGGAACACTGAAGCTTTCTTT CASSPQPGTGNTEAFF
TRBJ1-2 few - TRBV5-1 TGCGCCAGCAGCTTGGACTACAGGGGCTACACCTTC CASSLDYRGYTF
TRBJ2-7 many TRBD2 TRBV7-2 TGTGCCAGCAGCTTAGTAGCGGGAACCTACGAGCAGTACTTC CASSLVAGTYEQYF
TRBJ2-1 - - TRBV24-1 TGTGCCACCAGTGAGGAAACTAGTTGGAACAATGAGCAGTTCTTC CATSEETSWNNEQFF
TRBJ2-5 few - TRBV20-1 TGCAGTGCTAGAGATTCGGGCCACCAAGAGACCCAGTACTTC CSARDSGHQETQYF
TRBJ2-1 few - TRBV27 TGTGCCAGCAGTAGGGGGGGGGTGTACAATGAGCAGTTCTTC CASSRGGVYNEQFF
TRBJ2-7 many TRBD1 TRBV29-1 TGCAGCGTTGAAGGGGACACAGGGGCCTACTACGAGCAGTACTTC CSVEGDTGAYYEQYF
TRBJ2-4 - - TRBV5-1 TGCGCCAGCAGCTTGGGGTACGACCTTGGCAAAAACATTCAGTACTTC CASSLGYDLGKNIQYF
TRBJ2-5 few - TRBV11-2 TGTGCCAGCAGCTTAGGCCCGGGGTTGGGGGAGACCCAGTACTTC CASSLGPGLGETQYF
TRBJ1-2 - - TRBV28 TGTGCCAGCAGATTACCGTCCGTCGGGGTCGATTACCCTACGCTTAACTATGGCTACACCTTC CASRLPSVGVDYPTLNYGYTF
TRBJ1-2 - - TRBV20-1 TGCAGTGCTCCCTCGACCAAAGCCAGAGGCTACACCTTC CSAPSTKARGYTF
TRBJ2-7 - TRBD1 TRBV5-1 TGCGCCAGCAAACCGGGACAGGGATCATACGAGCAGTACTTC CASKPGQGSYEQYF